Sequencing of this TCR beta chain was carried out in a study of tumor-infiltrating lymphocytes in primary liver carcinoma. Bulk tissue was left unsorted, and RNA and DNA were co-extracted from about 19-30 mg of it. About this clonotype itself: The antigen is unknown.

The CDR3 contains 15 residues. Germline CDR1 is ENHRY and CDR2 is SYGVKD. Total RNA amounting to roughly 450 ng was the source from which TCR beta cDNA was made with a constant-region primer. Library construction for TCR beta comprised three nested multiplex PCR rounds performed with slightly modified ARM-PCR. It was with TRBV1-TRBV30 forward primers and a C-beta reverse primer that the first two PCR rounds were run, at roughly 9 cycles each. TCRdb reanalysed the multiplex PCR reads using MiXCR and keeps one entry per CDR3 protein. The repertoire includes more than 85,000 distinct CDR3 sequences, roughly 80% of them detected once, and approximately 21% sits in the top ten. Study observations and caveats: Blood fell significantly below tumors in its top-250-clone fraction (p = 0.039). A small share of top clones, only about 7-24%, was found in all five tumor regions.

The chain recombines TRBV10-3 with TRBJ2-1; weak D call: TRBD2 (5 bases). The J call is doubtful: the DNA matches TRBJ2-7 better. The specimen sequenced was liver tumor tissue from sampling region 3. Described subset: tumor region T3, left-lateral pole. The TCR originated in a middle-aged man with primary liver carcinoma and hepatitis B virus infection. Here the CDR3 reads CAISVGEPIQWEQYF. The DNA for the CDR3 is TGTGCCATCAGTGTTGGGGAGCCAATCCAATGGGAGCAGTACTTC.